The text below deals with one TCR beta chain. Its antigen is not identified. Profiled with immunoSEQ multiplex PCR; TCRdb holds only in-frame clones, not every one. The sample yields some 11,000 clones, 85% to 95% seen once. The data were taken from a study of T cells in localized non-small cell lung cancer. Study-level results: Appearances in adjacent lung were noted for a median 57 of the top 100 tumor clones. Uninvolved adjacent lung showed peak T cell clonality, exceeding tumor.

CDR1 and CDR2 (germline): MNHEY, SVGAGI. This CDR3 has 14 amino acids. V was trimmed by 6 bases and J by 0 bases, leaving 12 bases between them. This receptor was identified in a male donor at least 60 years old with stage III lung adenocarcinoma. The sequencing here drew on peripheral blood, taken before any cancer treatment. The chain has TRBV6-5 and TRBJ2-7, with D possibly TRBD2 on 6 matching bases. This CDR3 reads CASRPLGGSYEQYF. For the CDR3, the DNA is TGTGCCAGCAGACCGCTGGGGGGCTCCTACGAGCAGTACTTC.